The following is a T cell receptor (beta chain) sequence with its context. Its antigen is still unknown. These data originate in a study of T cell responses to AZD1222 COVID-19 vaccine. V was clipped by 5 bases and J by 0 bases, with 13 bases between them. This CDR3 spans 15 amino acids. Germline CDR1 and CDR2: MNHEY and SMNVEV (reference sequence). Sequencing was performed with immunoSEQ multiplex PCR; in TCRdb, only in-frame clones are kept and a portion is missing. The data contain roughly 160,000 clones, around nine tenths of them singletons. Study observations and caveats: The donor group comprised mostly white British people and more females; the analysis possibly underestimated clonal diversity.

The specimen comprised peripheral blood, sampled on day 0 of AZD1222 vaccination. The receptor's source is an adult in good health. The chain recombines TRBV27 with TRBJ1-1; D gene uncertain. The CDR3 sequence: CASSHEGPMNTEAFF. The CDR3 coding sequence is TGTGCCAGCAGTCATGAAGGTCCGATGAACACTGAAGCTTTCTTT.